This T cell receptor beta chain was recorded in a study of shared clonotypes between healthy human individuals. Clones were read by immunoSEQ multiplex PCR, and TCRdb kept only the in-frame ones, dropping some. This table has under 2.5 million clones, around 90% appearing once. In germline, CDR1 is MNHEY, CDR2 SVGAGI. This CDR3 has 15 residues. V lost 6 bases and J lost 0; bases outside the gene matches: 7. The chain uses TRBV6-5 and TRBJ2-7; TRBD2 matches at 8 bases. The receptor comes from a young man in good health. Some clones in this sample may be carry-over from other donors' samples. Sequencing used naive CD4+ T cells from PBMCs. Noted subset: CD45RA+ positively selected. CDR3 coding DNA: TGTGCCAGCAGACCACTAGCGGCGGGCTCCTACGAGCAGTACTTC. Protein: CASRPLAAGSYEQYF.